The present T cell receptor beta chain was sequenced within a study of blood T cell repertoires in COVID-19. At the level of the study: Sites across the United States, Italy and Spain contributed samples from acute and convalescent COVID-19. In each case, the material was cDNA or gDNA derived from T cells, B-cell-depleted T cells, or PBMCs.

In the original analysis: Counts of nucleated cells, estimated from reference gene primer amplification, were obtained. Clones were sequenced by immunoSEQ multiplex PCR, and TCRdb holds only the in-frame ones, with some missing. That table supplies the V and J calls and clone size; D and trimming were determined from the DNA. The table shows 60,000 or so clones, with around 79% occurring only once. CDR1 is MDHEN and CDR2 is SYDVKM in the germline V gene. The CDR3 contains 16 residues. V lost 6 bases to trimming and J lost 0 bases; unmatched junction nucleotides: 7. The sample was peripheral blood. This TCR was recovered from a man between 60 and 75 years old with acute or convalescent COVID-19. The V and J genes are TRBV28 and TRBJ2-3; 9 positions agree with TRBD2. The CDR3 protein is CASSEAGGSSTDTQYF. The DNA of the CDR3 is TGTGCCAGCAGCGAAGCGGGGGGATCTAGCACAGATACGCAGTATTTT.